This TCR beta chain was captured by sequencing in a study of Graves' ophthalmopathy and Graves' hyperthyroidism. Study-wide results and caveats: Detection in blood was also observed for most expanded thyroid clonotypes above 0.001 frequency.

On this clonotype itself: Its specificity is not known.

The CDR3 totals 15 residues. The ends were cut back, 3 bases at V and 3 bases at J, with 14 bases in the middle. Germline CDR1 and CDR2: LNHNV and YYDKDF (reference sequence). Other autoimmune diseases, uncontrolled infections, pregnancy or lactation excluded patients from enrollment. Transcripts of RNA were the source for amplifying TCR beta CDR3 regions. First-round RT-PCR used HTBI primers; second-round multiplex PCR followed. TCRdb passed the multiplex PCR reads through MiXCR, listing each CDR3 protein once. The sample has approximately 640,000 distinct CDR3 sequences, about two fifths seen once. The chain links TRBV15 to TRBJ1-1; D remains unclear. The clonotype originates from an adult man with Graves' ophthalmopathy. The specimen was peripheral blood. CDR3 region: CATSSYSSRDTEAFF. CDR3 bases: TGTGCCACCAGCAGTTACTCGAGTAGGGACACTGAAGCTTTCTTT.